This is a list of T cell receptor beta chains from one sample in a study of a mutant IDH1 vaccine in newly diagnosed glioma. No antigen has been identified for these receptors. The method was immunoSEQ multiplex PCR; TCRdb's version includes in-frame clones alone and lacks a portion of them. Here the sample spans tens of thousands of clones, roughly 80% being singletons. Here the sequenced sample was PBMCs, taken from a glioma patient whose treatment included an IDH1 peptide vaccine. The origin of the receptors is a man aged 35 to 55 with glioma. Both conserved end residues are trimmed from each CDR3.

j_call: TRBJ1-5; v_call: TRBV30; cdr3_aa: AYDPGGERISQPQH
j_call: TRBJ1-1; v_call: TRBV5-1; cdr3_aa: ASSAGVNPEAF
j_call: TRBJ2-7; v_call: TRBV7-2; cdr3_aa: ASSLSAGSRSYEQY
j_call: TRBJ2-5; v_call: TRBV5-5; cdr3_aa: ASSSRTSGGQETQY
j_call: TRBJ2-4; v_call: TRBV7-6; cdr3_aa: ASSLDQGLAKNIQY
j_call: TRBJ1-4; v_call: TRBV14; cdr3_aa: ASSQIGLRGEKLF
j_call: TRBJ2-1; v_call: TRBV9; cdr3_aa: ASSDSSGRPYEQF
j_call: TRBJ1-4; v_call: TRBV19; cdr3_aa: ASNFPTTTNEKLF
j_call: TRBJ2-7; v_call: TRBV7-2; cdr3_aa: ASSLVGGSFPQY
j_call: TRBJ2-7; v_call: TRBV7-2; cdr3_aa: ASSVPGLAAYEQY
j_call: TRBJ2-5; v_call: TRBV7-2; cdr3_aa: ASSLYRRGETQY
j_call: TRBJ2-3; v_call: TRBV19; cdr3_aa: ASSAPNAGTVTDTQY
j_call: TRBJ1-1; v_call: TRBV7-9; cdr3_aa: ASSRGENTEAF
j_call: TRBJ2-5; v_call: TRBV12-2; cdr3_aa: ASRLGLVGQETQY
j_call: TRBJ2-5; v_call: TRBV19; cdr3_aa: ASSAGRIKQETQY
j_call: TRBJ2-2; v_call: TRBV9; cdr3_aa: ASSLTPGTGDVGELF
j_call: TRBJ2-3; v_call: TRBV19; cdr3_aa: ASSVDGTDTQY
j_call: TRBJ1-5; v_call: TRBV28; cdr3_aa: ASSLSQGSNQPQH
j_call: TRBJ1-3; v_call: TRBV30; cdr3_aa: AWSRGNTIY
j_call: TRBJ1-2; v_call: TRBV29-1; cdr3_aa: SVAILGQGAGGYT
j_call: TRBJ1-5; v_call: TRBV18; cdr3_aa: ASSPGTVGQRNQPQH
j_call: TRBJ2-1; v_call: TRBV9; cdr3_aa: ASSASGTYNEQF
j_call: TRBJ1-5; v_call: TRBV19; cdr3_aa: ASNPRDINQPQH
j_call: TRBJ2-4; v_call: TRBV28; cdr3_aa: ASKKNIQY
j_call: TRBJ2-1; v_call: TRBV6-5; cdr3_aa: ASRSLGAYNEQF
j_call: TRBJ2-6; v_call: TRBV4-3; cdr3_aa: ASSQTAAGANVLT
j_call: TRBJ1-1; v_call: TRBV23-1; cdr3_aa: ASSHGGGLRTEAF
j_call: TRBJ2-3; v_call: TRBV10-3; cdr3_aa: AIGGLLDTQY
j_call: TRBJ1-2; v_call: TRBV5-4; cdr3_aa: ASSQEGQWEGYT
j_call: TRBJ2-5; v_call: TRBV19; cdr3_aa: ASRGGGGGAETQY
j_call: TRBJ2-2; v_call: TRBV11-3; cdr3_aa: ASSHQSFRGTGELF
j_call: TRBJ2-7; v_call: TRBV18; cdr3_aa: ASSQSGTAYEQY
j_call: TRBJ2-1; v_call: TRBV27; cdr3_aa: ASSWSIYNEQF
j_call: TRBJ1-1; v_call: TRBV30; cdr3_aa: AWRTWKAGRTEAF
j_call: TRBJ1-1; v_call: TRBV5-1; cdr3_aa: ASSLAPNSGRAAF
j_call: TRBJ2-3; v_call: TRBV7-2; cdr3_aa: ASSLRLAGLTDTQY
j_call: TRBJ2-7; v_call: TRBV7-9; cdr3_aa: ASSLALTGTGNLREQY
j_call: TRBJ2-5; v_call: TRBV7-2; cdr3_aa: ASSLVREETQY
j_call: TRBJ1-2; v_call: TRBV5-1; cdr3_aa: ASSLGQGVPQDGYT
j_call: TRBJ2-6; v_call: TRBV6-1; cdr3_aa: ASSERAGAGANVLT
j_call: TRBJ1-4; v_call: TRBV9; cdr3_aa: ASSVDVPGEKLF
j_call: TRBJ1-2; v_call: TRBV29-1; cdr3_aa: SVEDREVYGYT
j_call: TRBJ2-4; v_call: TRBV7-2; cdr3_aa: ASSFGQTRDIQY
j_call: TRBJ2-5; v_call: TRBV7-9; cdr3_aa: ASRKAGGQETQY
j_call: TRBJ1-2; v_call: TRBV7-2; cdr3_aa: ASSPSGQNYGYT
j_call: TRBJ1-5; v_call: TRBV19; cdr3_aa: ASSPGPLTDSNQPQH
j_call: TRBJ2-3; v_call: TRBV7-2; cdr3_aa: ASSLSSVGRGTDTQY
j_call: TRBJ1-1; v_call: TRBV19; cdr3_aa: ASMHRGPSEAF